The sample holds many counts of the clone carrying this TCR beta chain. The data belong to a study of T cells in Graves' hyperthyroidism and ophthalmopathy. Lactation, pregnancy, other autoimmune disease or uncontrolled infection excluded patients. The CDR3 extends over 12 amino acids. Germline CDR1 reads MDHEN; CDR2 reads SYDVKM. The V end was cut by 5 bases, the J end by 3 bases, with 5 bases between. It was RNA transcripts that yielded the amplified TCR beta CDR3 regions. HTBI primers were employed in a first-round RT-PCR of the TCR CDR3. MiXCR, applied by TCRdb to the multiplex PCR reads, yields one record per CDR3 protein. The data contain under 400,000 distinct CDR3 sequences, approximately 18% of them singletons.

This rearrangement joins TRBV28 to TRBJ1-3, with D uncertain. The sample comprised blood. The sequence came from a woman between 35 and 50 years old with Graves' ophthalmopathy. The CDR3: CASSALGNTIYF. The CDR3 region has the DNA TGTGCCAGCAGTGCTCTTGGAAACACCATATATTTT.